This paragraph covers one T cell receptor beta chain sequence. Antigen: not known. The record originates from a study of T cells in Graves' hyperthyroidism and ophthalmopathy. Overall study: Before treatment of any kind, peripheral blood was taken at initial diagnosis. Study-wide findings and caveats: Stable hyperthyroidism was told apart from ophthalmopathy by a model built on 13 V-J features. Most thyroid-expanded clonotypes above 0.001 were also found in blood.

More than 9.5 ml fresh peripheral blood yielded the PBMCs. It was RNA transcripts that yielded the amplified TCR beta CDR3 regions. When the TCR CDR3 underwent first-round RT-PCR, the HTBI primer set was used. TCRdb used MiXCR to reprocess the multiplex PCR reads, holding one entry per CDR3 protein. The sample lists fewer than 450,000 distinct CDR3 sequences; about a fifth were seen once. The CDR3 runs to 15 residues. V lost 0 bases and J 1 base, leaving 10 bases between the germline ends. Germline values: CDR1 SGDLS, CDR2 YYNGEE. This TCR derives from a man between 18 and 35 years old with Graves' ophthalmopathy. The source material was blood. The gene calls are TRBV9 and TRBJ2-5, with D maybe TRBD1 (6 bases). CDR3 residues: CASSVDGTSQETQYF. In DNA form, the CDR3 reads TGTGCCAGCAGCGTAGATGGGACAAGCCAAGAGACCCAGTACTTC.